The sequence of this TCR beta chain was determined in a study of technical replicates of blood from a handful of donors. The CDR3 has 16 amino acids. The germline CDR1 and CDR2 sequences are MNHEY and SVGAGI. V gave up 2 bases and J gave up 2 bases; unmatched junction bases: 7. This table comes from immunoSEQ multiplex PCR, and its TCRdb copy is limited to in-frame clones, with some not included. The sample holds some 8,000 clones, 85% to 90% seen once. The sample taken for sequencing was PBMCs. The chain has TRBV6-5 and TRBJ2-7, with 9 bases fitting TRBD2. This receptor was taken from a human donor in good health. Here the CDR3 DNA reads TGTGCCAGCAGTTACCTAAGCGGGAGGTCGACCTACGAGCAGTACTTC. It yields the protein CASSYLSGRSTYEQYF.